This TCR beta chain came from a study of tumor-infiltrating lymphocytes in primary liver carcinoma. The study extracted blood RNA from unsorted whole blood and also extracted germline DNA. Roughly 4.3 milliliters of peripheral blood were collected before surgery. Production of TCR beta cDNA used approximately 480 ng total RNA together with a constant-region primer. Libraries covering TCR beta were generated through three nested multiplex PCR rounds (using a slightly modified ARM-PCR). The first two PCR rounds used TRBV1-TRBV30 primers with a Cbeta primer, 9 to 10 cycles each. TCRdb recomputed calls from the multiplex PCR reads with MiXCR, one row per CDR3 protein. The sample yields fewer than 400,000 distinct CDR3 sequences, 50% to 60% seen once. The ends were cut back, 4 bases at V and 7 bases at J, with 22 bases in the middle. Germline values: CDR1 MNHEY, CDR2 SVGEGT. The CDR3 length is 16 residues.

Material: peripheral blood. The sequence was obtained from a woman in her twenties or thirties with primary liver carcinoma and hepatitis B virus infection. This chain uses TRBV6-2 or TRBV6-3 with TRBJ1-1; the D gene is possibly TRBD1 (5 bases). The CDR3 is CASSSMAAGGKGEAFF. The CDR3 DNA is TGTGCCAGCAGTTCAATGGCAGCTGGGGGAAAAGGTGAAGCTTTCTTT.